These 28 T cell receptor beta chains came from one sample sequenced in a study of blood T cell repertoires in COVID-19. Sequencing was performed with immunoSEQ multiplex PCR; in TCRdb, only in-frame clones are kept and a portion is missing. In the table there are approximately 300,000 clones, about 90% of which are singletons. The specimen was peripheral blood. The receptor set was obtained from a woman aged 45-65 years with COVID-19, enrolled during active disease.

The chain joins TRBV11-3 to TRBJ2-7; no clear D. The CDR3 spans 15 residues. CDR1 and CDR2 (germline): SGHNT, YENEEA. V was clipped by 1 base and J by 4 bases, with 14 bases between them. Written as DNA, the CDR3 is TGTGCCAGCAGCTTAGGGAGTACTTCAGTTTACGAGCAGTACTTC. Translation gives CASSLGSTSVYEQYF.

The CDR3 DNA is TGTGCCAGCAGCCAGATGGGGGGGTCTGCGAACACTGAAGCTTTCTTT. Residues: CASSQMGGSANTEAFF. The chain has TRBV3-1 (or the pseudogene TRBV3-2) and TRBJ1-1, with a possible D match to TRBD1 (5 bases). V was shortened by 3 bases and J by 1 base, with 15 bases between the two germline ends. Germline lookup yields CDR1 LGHDT and CDR2 YNNKEL (reference sequence). This CDR3 has 16 amino acids.

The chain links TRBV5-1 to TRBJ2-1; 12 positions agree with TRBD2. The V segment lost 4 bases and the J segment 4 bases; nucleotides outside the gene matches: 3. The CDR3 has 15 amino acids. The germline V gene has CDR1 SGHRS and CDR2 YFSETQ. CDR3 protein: CASSNLAGGYNEQFF. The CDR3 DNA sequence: TGCGCCAGCAGCAACCTAGCGGGAGGGTACAATGAGCAGTTCTTC.

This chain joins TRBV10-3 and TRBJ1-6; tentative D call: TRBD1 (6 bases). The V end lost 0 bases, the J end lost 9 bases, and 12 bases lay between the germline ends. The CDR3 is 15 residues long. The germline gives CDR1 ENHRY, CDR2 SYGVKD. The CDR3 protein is CAISESQGKGSPLHF. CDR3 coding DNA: TGTGCCATCAGTGAGTCGCAGGGGAAAGGTTCACCCCTCCACTTT.

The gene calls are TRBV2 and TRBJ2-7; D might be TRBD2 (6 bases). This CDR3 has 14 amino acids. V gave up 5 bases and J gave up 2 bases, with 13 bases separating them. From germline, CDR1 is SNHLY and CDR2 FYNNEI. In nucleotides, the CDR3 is TGTGCCAGCAGTCACTGGACTAAGCCCTACGAGCAGTACTTC. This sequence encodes CASSHWTKPYEQYF.

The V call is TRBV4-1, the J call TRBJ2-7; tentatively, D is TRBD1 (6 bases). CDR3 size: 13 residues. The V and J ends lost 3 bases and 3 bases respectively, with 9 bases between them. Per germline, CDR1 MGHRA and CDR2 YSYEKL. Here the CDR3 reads CASSHLQGYEQYF. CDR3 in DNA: TGCGCCAGCAGCCACCTACAGGGCTACGAGCAGTACTTC.

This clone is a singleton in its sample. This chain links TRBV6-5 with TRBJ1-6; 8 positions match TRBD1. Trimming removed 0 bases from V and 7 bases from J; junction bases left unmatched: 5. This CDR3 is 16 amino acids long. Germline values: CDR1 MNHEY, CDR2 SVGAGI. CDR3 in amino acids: CASSYSQGADNSPLHF. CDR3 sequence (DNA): TGTGCCAGCAGTTACTCCCAGGGGGCGGACAATTCACCCCTCCACTTT.

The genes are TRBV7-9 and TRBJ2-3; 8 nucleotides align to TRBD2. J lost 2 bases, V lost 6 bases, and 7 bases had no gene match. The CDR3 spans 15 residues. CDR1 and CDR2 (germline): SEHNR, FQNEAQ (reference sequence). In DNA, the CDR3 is TGTGCCAGCAGACCTCGGGAGGGCCTCACAGATACGCAGTATTTT. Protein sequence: CASRPREGLTDTQYF.

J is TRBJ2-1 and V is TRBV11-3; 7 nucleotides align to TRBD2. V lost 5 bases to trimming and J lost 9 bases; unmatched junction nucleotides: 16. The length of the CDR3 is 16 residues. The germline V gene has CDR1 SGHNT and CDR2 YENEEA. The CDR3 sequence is CASSRPPWEGRGEQFF. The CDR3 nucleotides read TGTGCCAGCAGCCGTCCCCCCTGGGAGGGCCGAGGTGAGCAGTTCTTC.

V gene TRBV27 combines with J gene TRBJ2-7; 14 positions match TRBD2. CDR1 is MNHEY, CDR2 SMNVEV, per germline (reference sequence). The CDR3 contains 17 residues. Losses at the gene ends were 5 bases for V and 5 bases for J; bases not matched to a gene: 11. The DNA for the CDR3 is TGTGCCAGCAGTCCGCGACTAGCGGGAGGGTACTTAGACGAGCAGTACTTC. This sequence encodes CASSPRLAGGYLDEQYF.

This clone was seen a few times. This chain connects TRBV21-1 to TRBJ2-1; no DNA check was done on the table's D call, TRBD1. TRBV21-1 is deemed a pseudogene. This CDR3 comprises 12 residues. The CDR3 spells CASSKGGGEQFF. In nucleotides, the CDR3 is TGTGCCAGCAGCAAAGGAGGGGGTGAGCAGTTCTTC.

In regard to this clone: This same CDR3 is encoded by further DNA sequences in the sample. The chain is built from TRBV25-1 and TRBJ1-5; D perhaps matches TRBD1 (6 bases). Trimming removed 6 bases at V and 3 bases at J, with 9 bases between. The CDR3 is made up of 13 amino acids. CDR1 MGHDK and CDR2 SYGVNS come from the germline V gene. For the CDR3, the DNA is TGTGCCAGCAGAGGGGGATCCAATCAGCCCCAGCATTTT. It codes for CASRGGSNQPQHF.

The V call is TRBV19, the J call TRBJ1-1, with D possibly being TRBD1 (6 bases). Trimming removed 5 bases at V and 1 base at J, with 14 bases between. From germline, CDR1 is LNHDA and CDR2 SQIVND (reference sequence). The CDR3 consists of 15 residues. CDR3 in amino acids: CASSAWGGGNTEAFF. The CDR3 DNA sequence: TGTGCCAGTAGTGCCTGGGGGGGCGGGAACACTGAAGCTTTCTTT.

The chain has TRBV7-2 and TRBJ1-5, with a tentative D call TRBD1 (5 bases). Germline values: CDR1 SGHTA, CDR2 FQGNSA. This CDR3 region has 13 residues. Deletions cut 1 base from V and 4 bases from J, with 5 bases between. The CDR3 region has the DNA TGTGCCAGCAGCTTAGGACAGAATCAGCCCCAGCATTTT. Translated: CASSLGQNQPQHF.

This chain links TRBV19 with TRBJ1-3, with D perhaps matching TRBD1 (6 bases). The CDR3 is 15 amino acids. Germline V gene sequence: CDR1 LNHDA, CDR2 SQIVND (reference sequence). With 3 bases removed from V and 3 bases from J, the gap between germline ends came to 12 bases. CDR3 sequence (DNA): TGTGCCAGTAGTATTGATGGGGGCTTTGGAAACACCATATATTTT. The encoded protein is CASSIDGGFGNTIYF.

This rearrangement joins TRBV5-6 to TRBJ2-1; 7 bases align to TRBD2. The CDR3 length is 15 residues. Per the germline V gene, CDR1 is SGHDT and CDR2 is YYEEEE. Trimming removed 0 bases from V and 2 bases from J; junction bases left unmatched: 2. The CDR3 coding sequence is TGTGCCAGCAGCTTGGGGGGAGGGCCCTACAATGAGCAGTTCTTC. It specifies CASSLGGGPYNEQFF.

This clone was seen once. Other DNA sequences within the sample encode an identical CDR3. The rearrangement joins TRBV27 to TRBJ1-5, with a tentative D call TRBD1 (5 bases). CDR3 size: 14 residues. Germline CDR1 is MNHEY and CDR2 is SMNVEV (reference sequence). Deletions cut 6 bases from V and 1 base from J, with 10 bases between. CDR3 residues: CASRPQGSNQPQHF. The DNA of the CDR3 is TGTGCCAGCAGACCGCAGGGAAGCAATCAGCCCCAGCATTTT.

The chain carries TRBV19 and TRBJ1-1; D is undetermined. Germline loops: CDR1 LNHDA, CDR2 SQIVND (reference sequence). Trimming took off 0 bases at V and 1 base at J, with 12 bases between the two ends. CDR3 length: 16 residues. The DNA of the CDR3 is TGTGCCAGTAGTATAGATGCCTTGGCCACGAACACTGAAGCTTTCTTT. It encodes CASSIDALATNTEAFF.

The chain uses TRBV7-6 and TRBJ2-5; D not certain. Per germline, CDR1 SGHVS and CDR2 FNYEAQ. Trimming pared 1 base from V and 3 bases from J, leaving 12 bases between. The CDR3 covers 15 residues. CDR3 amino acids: CASSLGYSLKETQYF. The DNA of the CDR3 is TGTGCCAGCAGCTTAGGATACTCGTTAAAAGAGACCCAGTACTTC. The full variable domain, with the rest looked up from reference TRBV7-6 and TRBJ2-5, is GAGVSQSPRYKVTKRGQDVALRCDPISGHVSLYWYRQALGQGPEFLTYFNYEAQQDKSGLPNDRFSAERPEGSISTLTIQRTEQRDSAMYRCASSLGYSLKETQYFGPGTRLLVL.

CDR3 region: CASSVPLAGLNKVPSYNEQFF. The CDR3 DNA reads TGCGCCAGCAGTGTGCCACTAGCGGGCCTAAACAAGGTGCCCTCCTACAATGAGCAGTTCTTC. The chain recombines TRBV10-2 with TRBJ2-1; 9 bases match TRBD2. The CDR3 has 21 amino acids. CDR1 and CDR2 from the germline V gene are WSHSY and SAAADI. The ends lost 4 bases at V and 0 bases at J; junction bases unmatched: 19.

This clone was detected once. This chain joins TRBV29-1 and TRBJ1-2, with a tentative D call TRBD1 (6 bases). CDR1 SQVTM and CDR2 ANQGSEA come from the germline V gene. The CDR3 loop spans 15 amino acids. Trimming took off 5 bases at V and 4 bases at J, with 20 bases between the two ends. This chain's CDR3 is CSVTPGGGIGYGYTF. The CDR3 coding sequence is TGCAGCGTTACCCCGGGGGGCGGAATTGGCTATGGCTACACCTTC.

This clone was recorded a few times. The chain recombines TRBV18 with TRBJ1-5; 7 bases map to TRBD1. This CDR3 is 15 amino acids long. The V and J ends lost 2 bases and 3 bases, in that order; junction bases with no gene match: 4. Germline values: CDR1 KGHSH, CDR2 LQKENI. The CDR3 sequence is CASSPDRATNQPQHF. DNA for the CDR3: TGTGCCAGCTCACCAGACAGGGCGACCAATCAGCCCCAGCATTTT.

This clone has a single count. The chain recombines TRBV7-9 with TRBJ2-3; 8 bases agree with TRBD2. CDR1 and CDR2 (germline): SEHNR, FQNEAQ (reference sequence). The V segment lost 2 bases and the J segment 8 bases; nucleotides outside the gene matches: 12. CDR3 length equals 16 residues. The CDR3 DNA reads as TGTGCCAGCAGCTTAACTAGCGGCCATTGGGGTGGTACGCAGTATTTT. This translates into CASSLTSGHWGGTQYF.

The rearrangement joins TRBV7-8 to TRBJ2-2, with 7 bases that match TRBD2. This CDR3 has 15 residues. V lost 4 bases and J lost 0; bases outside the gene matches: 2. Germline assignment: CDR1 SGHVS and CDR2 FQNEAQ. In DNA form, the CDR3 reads TGTGCCAGCAGCTCGGGAGGTGCGAACACCGGGGAGCTGTTTTTT. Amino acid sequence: CASSSGGANTGELFF.

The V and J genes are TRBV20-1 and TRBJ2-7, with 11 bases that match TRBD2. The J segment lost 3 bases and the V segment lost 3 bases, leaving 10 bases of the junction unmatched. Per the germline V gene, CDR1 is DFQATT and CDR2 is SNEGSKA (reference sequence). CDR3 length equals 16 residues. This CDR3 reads CSASSGRAPIFYEQYF. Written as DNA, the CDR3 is TGCAGTGCTAGTAGCGGGAGGGCTCCTATTTTCTACGAGCAGTACTTC.

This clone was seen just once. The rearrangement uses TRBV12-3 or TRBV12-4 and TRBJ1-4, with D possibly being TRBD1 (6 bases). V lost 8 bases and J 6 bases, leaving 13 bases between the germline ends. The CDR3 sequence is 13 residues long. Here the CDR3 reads CASRRGGDEKLFF. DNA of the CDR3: TGTGCCAGCCGTAGGGGGGGCGATGAAAAACTGTTTTTT.

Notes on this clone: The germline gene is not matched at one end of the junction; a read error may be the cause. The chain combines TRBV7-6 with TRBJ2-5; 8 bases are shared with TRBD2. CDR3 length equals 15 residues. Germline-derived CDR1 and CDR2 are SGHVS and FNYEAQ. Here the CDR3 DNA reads TGTGCCAGCAGCCTAGCACCAGCTAGCGGGGAGACCCAGTACTTC. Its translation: CASSLAPASGETQYF.

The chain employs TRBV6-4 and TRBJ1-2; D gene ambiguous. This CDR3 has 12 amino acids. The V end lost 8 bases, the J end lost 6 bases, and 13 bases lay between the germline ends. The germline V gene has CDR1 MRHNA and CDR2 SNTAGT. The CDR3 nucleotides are TGTGCCAGCGCAGGCTGGGAGGATGGCTACACCTTC. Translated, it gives CASAGWEDGYTF.